Listed here are 4 T cell receptor beta chains from one sample, sequenced in a study of control samples from healthy donors and cancer patients. Sequenced by immunoSEQ multiplex PCR; TCRdb stores in-frame clones only, minus some. The data contain approximately 150,000 clones, approximately 94% of them singletons. The specimen sequenced was PBMCs. The receptor set was obtained from a man aged 55 to 69 with colorectal cancer.

The chain uses TRBV2 and TRBJ2-5; D assignment may be TRBD1 or TRBD2 (5 bases each). V was shortened by 4 bases and J by 2 bases, with 11 bases between the two germline ends. Germline CDR1 SNHLY, CDR2 FYNNEI. The CDR3 has 14 amino acids. The CDR3 protein is CASSVQGGQETQYF. In nucleotides, the CDR3 is TGTGCCAGCAGTGTTCAGGGCGGGCAAGAGACCCAGTACTTC.

The chain combines TRBV5-6 with TRBJ1-1; tentative D call: TRBD1 (6 bases). This CDR3 comprises 18 residues. Germline V lookup: CDR1 SGHDT, CDR2 YYEEEE. Trimming removed 1 base from V and 0 bases from J, with 19 bases in between. The CDR3 loop reads CASSLRAGAAFMNTEAFF. In DNA, the CDR3 is TGTGCCAGCAGCTTGAGGGCAGGGGCCGCTTTTATGAACACTGAAGCTTTCTTT.

This clone showed up just once. This chain joins TRBV6-6 and TRBJ1-1; D unresolved. This CDR3 contains 15 residues. Trimming removed 6 bases from V and 1 base from J, with 15 bases in between. Germline V CDR1 and CDR2: MNHNY, SVGAGI (reference sequence). Here the CDR3 DNA reads TGTGCCAGCAGCTCTCACCTTACAGCGAACACTGAAGCTTTCTTT. As protein: CASSSHLTANTEAFF.

This clone was seen only once. The chain uses TRBV5-1 and TRBJ2-3; TRBD2 matches at 10 bases. Germline lookup yields CDR1 SGHRS and CDR2 YFSETQ. The CDR3 runs 14 residues. The trim removed 6 bases at V and 5 bases at J, leaving 6 bases unmatched. The CDR3 protein is CASTASGGQDTQYF. The CDR3 DNA follows: TGCGCCAGCACGGCTAGCGGGGGCCAAGATACGCAGTATTTT.